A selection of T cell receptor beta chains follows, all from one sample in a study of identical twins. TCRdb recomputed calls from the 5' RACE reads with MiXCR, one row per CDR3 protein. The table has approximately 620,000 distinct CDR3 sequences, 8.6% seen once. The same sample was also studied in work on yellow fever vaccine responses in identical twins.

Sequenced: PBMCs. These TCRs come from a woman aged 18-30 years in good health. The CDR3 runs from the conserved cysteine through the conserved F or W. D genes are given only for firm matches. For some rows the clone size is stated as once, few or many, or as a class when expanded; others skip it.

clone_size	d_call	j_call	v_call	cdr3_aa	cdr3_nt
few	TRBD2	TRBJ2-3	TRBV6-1	CASTLSGSVDTQYF	TGTGCCAGCACCCTTAGCGGGAGTGTAGATACGCAGTATTTT
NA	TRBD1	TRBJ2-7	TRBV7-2	CASSLGDRETYEQYF	TGTGCCAGCAGCTTAGGAGACAGGGAAACCTACGAGCAGTACTTC
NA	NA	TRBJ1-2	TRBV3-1	CASSLNPASPNYGYTF	TGTGCCAGCAGCCTTAACCCAGCCTCCCCTAACTATGGCTACACCTTC
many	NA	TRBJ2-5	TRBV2	CASRSTQYF	TGTGCCAGCAGAAGCACCCAGTACTTC
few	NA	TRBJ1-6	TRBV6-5	CASSYSTDQSSYNSPLHF	TGTGCCAGCAGTTACTCGACTGATCAGAGCTCCTATAATTCACCCCTCCACTTT
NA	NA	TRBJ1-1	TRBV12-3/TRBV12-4	CASSLVQGRTEAFF	TGTGCCAGCAGTTTAGTTCAGGGTAGAACTGAAGCTTTCTTT
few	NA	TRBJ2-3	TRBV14	CASSQYRQPPTDTQYF	TGTGCCAGCAGCCAATATCGACAGCCCCCCACAGATACGCAGTATTTT
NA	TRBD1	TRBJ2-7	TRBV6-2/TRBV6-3	CASSYSRTGMFSYEQYF	TGTGCCAGCAGTTACTCGCGGACAGGGATGTTCTCCTACGAGCAGTACTTC
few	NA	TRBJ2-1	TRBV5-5	CASSPTAGTGYNEQFF	TGTGCCAGCAGCCCAACCGCAGGGACGGGTTACAATGAGCAGTTCTTC
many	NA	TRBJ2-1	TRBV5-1	CASIRGISYNEQFF	TGCGCCAGCATTAGGGGGATATCCTACAATGAGCAGTTCTTC
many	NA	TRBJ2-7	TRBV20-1	CSARGEASSYEQYF	TGCAGTGCTAGAGGAGAGGCCAGCTCCTACGAGCAGTACTTC
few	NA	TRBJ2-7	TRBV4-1	CASSQDSARGAYEQYF	TGCGCCAGCAGCCAAGATTCGGCTAGGGGAGCCTACGAGCAGTACTTC
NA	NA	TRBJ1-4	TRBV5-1	CASSLQTNANEKLFF	TGCGCCAGCAGCTTGCAAACAAACGCTAATGAAAAACTGTTTTTT
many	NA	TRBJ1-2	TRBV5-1	CASSPDTYGGYTF	TGCGCCAGCAGCCCTGACACTTACGGGGGCTACACCTTC
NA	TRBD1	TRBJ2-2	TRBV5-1	CASSRQGDGELFF	TGCGCCAGCAGCCGACAGGGTGACGGGGAGCTGTTTTTT
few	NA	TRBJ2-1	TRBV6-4	CASSESLGYNEQFF	TGTGCCAGCAGTGAGTCACTAGGCTACAATGAGCAGTTCTTC
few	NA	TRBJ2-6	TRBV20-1	CSAPSSGANVLTF	TGCAGTGCGCCATCGTCTGGGGCCAACGTCCTGACTTTC
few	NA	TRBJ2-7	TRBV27	CASSLLVRGEQYF	TGTGCCAGCAGTTTATTGGTCCGGGGCGAGCAGTACTTC
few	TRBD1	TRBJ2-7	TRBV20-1	CSAFGTDYEQYF	TGCAGTGCTTTTGGGACAGACTACGAGCAGTACTTC
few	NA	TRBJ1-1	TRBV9	CASSVGASITNTEAFF	TGTGCCAGCAGCGTGGGAGCCAGTATAACGAACACTGAAGCTTTCTTT